These 5 T cell receptor delta chains were sequenced from one sample in a study of gamma-delta T cells after stem cell transplantation. TCRdb re-called the RT-PCR reads using CATT. In the table there are about 1,600 delta-chain clones, around 7.7% of which are singletons. Specimen: gamma-delta T cells. Receptor source: a human donor. It is not recorded whose cells these are; they may come from a transplant donor.

About this clone: The protein TCRdb gives is from a much larger clone and does not agree with this DNA's translation at residue 8, likely a read error; the protein shown here comes from the DNA. The chain uses TRDV1 and TRDJ1, with 10 nucleotides matching TRDD3. The CDR3 contains 22 residues. The germline V gene encodes CDR1 TSWWSYY and CDR2 QGS. The V and J ends lost 2 bases and 2 bases, in that order; junction bases with no gene match: 23. Here the CDR3 reads CALGESPKSYYWGIRGTDKLIF. The DNA for the CDR3 is TGTGCTCTTGGGGAAAGCCCCAAATCTTATTACTGGGGGATCAGGGGAACCGATAAACTCATCTTT.

This clone was detected a few times. The chain employs TRDV2 and TRDJ1; 9 nucleotides align to TRDD3. V shed 0 bases, J shed 9 bases, and the junction held 10 bases outside the gene matches. The germline V gene encodes CDR1 GEAIGNYY and CDR2 EKD. The CDR3 covers 15 residues. The chain's CDR3 is CACDTVGTRGYELIF. The DNA for the CDR3 is TGTGCCTGTGACACCGTAGGGACTAGGGGATACGAACTCATCTTT.

This clone came up a few times. The sample holds other DNA sequences that translate to the same CDR3. The chain employs TRDV2 and TRDJ1; 10 bases are shared with TRDD3. In germline, CDR1 is GEAIGNYY, CDR2 EKD. V lost 4 bases, J lost 9 bases, and 10 bases stayed unmatched. This CDR3 is built from 14 residues. In nucleotides, the CDR3 is TGTGCCTGTGAACCTTTACTGGGGGATCGGGAACTCATCTTT. Residues: CACEPLLGDRELIF.

This clone was seen more than once but under ten times. The V call is TRDV2, the J call TRDJ1, with TRDD3 identical over 10 bases. Trimming took 0 bases from V and 2 from J; bases not matched to a gene: 8. This CDR3 has 17 residues. The germline V gene encodes CDR1 GEAIGNYY and CDR2 EKD. CDR3 residues: CACDTLVGGYATDKLIF. In DNA form, the CDR3 reads TGTGCCTGTGACACCCTCGTGGGGGGATACGCGACCGATAAACTCATCTTT.

Notes on this clone: TCRdb records a much larger clone's protein for this DNA, with a difference at residue 13 that likely arises from a read error; the protein given is the translation of the DNA. V gene TRDV2 combines with J gene TRDJ3; TRDD3 agrees at 12 bases. Germline V CDR1 and CDR2: GEAIGNYY, EKD. The CDR3 has 19 residues. CDR3: CACDWVLGDTSWGTRQMFF. In nucleotides, the CDR3 is TGTGCCTGTGATTGGGTACTGGGGGATACCTCCTGGGGCACCCGACAGATGTTTTTC.